The entry below gives a single T cell receptor (beta chain) sequence along with its context. Its specificity is not known. The data stem from a study of shared clonotypes between healthy human individuals. Findings and limits, study-wide: Rarefaction gave evidence that sorted-subset sequencing remained incomplete despite large depth.

It was CD45RO-negative cells, positively selected for CCR7, that made up naive CD8 cells, with terminally differentiated effector memory CD45RA+ cells excluded. TCRdb's copy holds only in-frame clones and misses some; the assay was immunoSEQ multiplex PCR. The sample lists around 1,900,000 clones, 93% occurring once. The TCR was taken from a man aged 18 to 29 in good health. Some clones in this sample may be carry-over from other donors' samples. Sequencing was done on a sample of naive CD8+ T cells from PBMCs.

The CDR3 DNA is TGTGCCAGCAGTTTGGAAGCGGCGGGTGGTTGGGGGGTGAACAATGAGCAGTTCTTC. This gives the protein CASSLEAAGGWGVNNEQFF. This rearrangement joins TRBV28 to TRBJ2-1; D may be TRBD2 (6 bases). The germline gives CDR1 MDHEN, CDR2 SYDVKM. The CDR3 is made up of 19 amino acids. Trimming left V 3 bases short and J 5 bases short, with 26 bases between.